This TCR beta chain is drawn from a study of blood T cell repertoires in COVID-19. Assay: immunoSEQ multiplex PCR; the TCRdb copy retains only in-frame clones and omits some. The table has roughly 190,000 clones, around 80% seen once. The germline gives CDR1 MNHNY, CDR2 SVGAGI (reference sequence). Trimming cost V 4 bases and J 0 bases, with 10 bases left between them. The CDR3 extends over 16 amino acids. The receptor's source is a man between 25 and 39 years old with active or convalescent COVID-19. The sample was peripheral blood. V gene TRBV6-6 combines with J gene TRBJ1-6; D not certain. The CDR3 bases are TGTGCCAGCAGTTTCTCTGCCAGCTCCTATAATTCACCCCTCCACTTT. Amino acid sequence: CASSFSASSYNSPLHF.